Sequencing of this T cell receptor beta chain was carried out in a study of OX40 agonist ivuxolimab in advanced cancers. Study-level background: Patients assigned to dose escalation were diagnosed with hepatocellular carcinoma, melanoma, renal cell or head and neck cancer.

Produced via immunoSEQ multiplex PCR; TCRdb's table is partial and in-frame only. The sample holds around 14,000 clones; 75% to 95% are singletons and the top ten take more than 20%. A note on this clone: Its specificity is unknown.

Study-level points and caveats: CD4+ and CD8+ blood T cells expanded clonally by week 6 at 0.1 to 3.0 mg/kg. Among patients with partial responses at 0.1-3.0 mg/kg, clonal expansion was among the lowest.

This CDR3 is built from 17 residues. The trim removed 4 bases at V and 0 bases at J, leaving 9 bases unmatched. Germline V gene sequence: CDR1 SQVTM, CDR2 ANQGSEA. This receptor was obtained from an adult with an advanced solid tumor such as melanoma, head and neck, liver or kidney cancer. The sequences come from CD4+ or CD8+ T cells sorted from blood, collected in a trial of the OX40 agonist ivuxolimab. The chain has TRBV29-1 and TRBJ2-6; 7 bases are shared with TRBD1. The CDR3 coding sequence is TGCAGCGTTGTAGTGACAGGGCCCCGCTCTGGGGCCAACGTCCTGACTTTC. This gives the protein CSVVVTGPRSGANVLTF.